These 20 T cell receptor beta chains share one sample of origin, sequenced in a study of metastatic and nonmetastatic thyroid tumors. Patients underwent thyroid surgery, and none had received any treatment before it. With MiXCR, TCRdb reprocessed the PCR reads. This sample yields more than 4,000 clones, of which approximately 26% are seen a single time; 25% belongs to the top ten. The sequenced sample consisted of adjacent normal tissue. These TCRs come from a female donor with papillary thyroid cancer or a benign thyroid nodule (not recorded which). Some clones in this sample may be carry-over from other donors' samples.

By share of the sample, this clone is medium-sized. The chain joins TRBV6-2 or TRBV6-3 to TRBJ2-1; TRBD2 matches at 14 bases. From germline, CDR1 is MNHEY and CDR2 SVGEGT. This CDR3 comprises 13 residues. V dropped 5 bases and J dropped 11; count of bases not matched to a gene: 2. CDR3 in DNA: TGTGCCAGCAGTGGGACTAGCGGGAGCAAGCAGTTCTTC. Protein sequence: CASSGTSGSKQFF.

With respect to this clone: This may stem from a read error, because a much larger clone lies one nucleotide away. The CDR3 region has the DNA TGTGCCAGCAGTTCAACAACAGGGTCAGATACGCAGTATTTT. Protein sequence: CASSSTTGSDTQYF. The chain combines TRBV7-8 with TRBJ2-3, with D possibly being TRBD1 (6 bases). V was trimmed by 6 bases and J by 4 bases, leaving 14 bases between them. This CDR3 comprises 14 residues. Per the germline V gene, CDR1 is SGHVS and CDR2 is FQNEAQ.

This clone was recorded many times. V usage is TRBV12-3 or TRBV12-4 and J usage is TRBJ1-3; D uncertain. V lost 3 bases and J 0 bases, leaving 3 bases between the germline ends. This CDR3 spans 13 amino acids. The CDR3 region has the DNA TGTGCCAGCAGTTTTGGCTCTGGAAACACCATATATTTT. Protein sequence: CASSFGSGNTIYF.

Comment on this clone: This specimen includes other DNA sequences encoding the same CDR3. V is TRBV7-3 and J is TRBJ2-3, with 10 bases matching TRBD2. The trim removed 5 bases at V and 2 bases at J, leaving 4 bases unmatched. The CDR3 is made up of 15 amino acids. The germline V gene encodes CDR1 SGHTA and CDR2 FQGTGA. In DNA form, the CDR3 reads TGTGCCAGCAGCCGCGGACTAGCGGACACAGATACGCAGTATTTT. Protein: CASSRGLADTDTQYF.

This chain uses TRBV9 with TRBJ2-3, with a weak D call TRBD2 (6 bases). The ends were cut back, 7 bases at V and 5 bases at J, with 17 bases in the middle. Germline-derived CDR1 and CDR2 are SGDLS and YYNGEE. The CDR3 extends over 14 amino acids. The CDR3: CASSSSGVLDTQYF. The CDR3 DNA is TGTGCCAGCTCTTCATCGGGAGTCTTAGATACGCAGTATTTT.

The chain recombines TRBV7-3 with TRBJ2-1; 16 bases agree with TRBD2. CDR3 length: 16 amino acids. Germline assignment: CDR1 SGHTA and CDR2 FQGTGA. V trimming: 1 base; J trimming: 15 bases; junction bases outside the gene matches: 9. CDR3 loop: CASSLMGTSGGAKSFF. The DNA of the CDR3 is TGTGCCAGCAGCTTAATGGGGACTAGCGGGGGGGCCAAGTCGTTCTTC.

This chain joins TRBV20-1 and TRBJ2-7, with 14 nucleotides matching TRBD2. This CDR3 has 19 residues. J gave up 0 bases and V 6 bases, and 16 bases lay outside the gene matches. CDR1 and CDR2 from the germline V gene are DFQATT and SNEGSKA (reference sequence). CDR3 sequence reads: CSANRPGLAGGRSSYEQYF. CDR3 nucleotide sequence: TGCAGTGCCAACAGACCCGGACTAGCGGGAGGAAGGAGCTCCTACGAGCAGTACTTC.

This clone is medium-sized. The chain uses TRBV3-1 and TRBJ1-3; 8 nucleotides agree with TRBD1. CDR1 is LGHDT and CDR2 is YNNKEL in the germline V gene (reference sequence). The CDR3 totals 15 residues. V lost 4 bases to trimming and J lost 3 bases; unmatched junction nucleotides: 5. CDR3 bases: TGTGCCAGCAGCCGCCAGACAGGGGTTGGAAACACCATATATTTT. Amino acid sequence: CASSRQTGVGNTIYF. The entire variable domain, with the rest obtained from reference TRBV3-1 and TRBJ1-3, is as follows: DTAVSQTPKYLVTQMGNDKSIKCEQNLGHDTMYWYKQDSKKFLKIMFSYNNKELIINETVPNRFSPKSPDKAHLNLHINSLELGDSAVYFCASSRQTGVGNTIYFGEGSWLTVV.

There are many counts of this clone. The chain employs TRBV27 and TRBJ2-3; D might be TRBD1 (6 bases). This CDR3 spans 19 amino acids. V shed 6 bases and J shed 1 base, with 26 bases lying between them. CDR1 is MNHEY, CDR2 SMNVEV, per germline (reference sequence). CDR3 residues: CASRSPGHTRLSGTDTQYF. In DNA form, the CDR3 reads TGTGCCAGCAGATCCCCGGGACACACGCGGCTAAGCGGCACAGATACGCAGTATTTT.

The CDR3 region is CASSFGRAKNIQYF. The CDR3 nucleotides are TGTGCCAGCAGTTTTGGCCGAGCCAAAAACATTCAGTACTTC. The genes are TRBV27 and TRBJ2-4; no reliable D call. Trimming removed 3 bases from V and 0 bases from J, with 6 bases in between. Germline V gene sequence: CDR1 MNHEY, CDR2 SMNVEV (reference sequence). This CDR3 comprises 14 residues.

V usage is TRBV27 and J usage is TRBJ1-2, with 11 bases lining up with TRBD1. CDR3 length: 16 residues. Germline assignment: CDR1 MNHEY and CDR2 SMNVEV (reference sequence). The trim removed 6 bases at V and 2 bases at J, leaving 8 bases unmatched. In DNA, the CDR3 is TGTGCCAGCAGCAACCGGGACAGGGGGAACAACTATGGCTACACCTTC. Translating gives CASSNRDRGNNYGYTF.

This clone has at least ten counts. The chain has TRBV12-3 or TRBV12-4 and TRBJ2-2; a possible D gene is TRBD1 (5 bases). The V and J ends lost 6 bases and 4 bases respectively, with 12 bases between them. The CDR3 runs to 14 residues. This CDR3 reads CASSPRQITGELFF. The CDR3 bases are TGTGCCAGCAGCCCTAGACAGATCACCGGGGAGCTGTTTTTT.

The gene calls are TRBV5-1 and TRBJ2-2, with unresolved D. Germline V CDR1 and CDR2: SGHRS, YFSETQ. The V end was cut by 4 bases, the J end by 1 base, with 8 bases between. This CDR3 region has 14 residues. CDR3 sequence: CASSMAVNTGELFF. CDR3 in DNA: TGCGCCAGCAGCATGGCAGTGAACACCGGGGAGCTGTTTTTT.

The rearrangement links TRBV20-1 to TRBJ2-3; 8 nucleotides match TRBD2. The V and J ends lost 3 bases and 4 bases, in that order; junction bases with no gene match: 6. The CDR3 is made up of 14 amino acids. Per germline, CDR1 DFQATT and CDR2 SNEGSKA (reference sequence). CDR3 in amino acids: CSASRAGGSDTQYF. CDR3 sequence (DNA): TGCAGTGCTAGTCGGGCGGGAGGTTCAGATACGCAGTATTTT.

This clone was seen only a few times. The V and J genes are TRBV6-1 and TRBJ2-7; no reliable D call. V lost 4 bases to trimming and J lost 8 bases, with 15 bases between them. There are 13 residues in the CDR3. Germline CDR1 MNHNS, CDR2 SASEGT. CDR3 coding DNA: TGTGCCAGCAGTGGAACCCGGTTGGAGAAGCAGTACTTC. Translation gives CASSGTRLEKQYF.

This clone was seen only a few times. One end of the junction does not line up with germline, which may come from a read error. This sequence joins TRBV12-3 or TRBV12-4 and TRBJ1-1, with 7 bases identical to TRBD1. The CDR3 sequence is 15 residues long. CDR3 DNA sequence: TGTGCCGGCAGTTTAGACAGGGCAGGGGACACTGAAGCTTTCTTT. Translated, it gives CAGSLDRAGDTEAFF.

V usage is TRBV28 and J usage is TRBJ2-7, with 15 bases matching TRBD2. Per germline, CDR1 MDHEN and CDR2 SYDVKM. This CDR3 has 15 amino acids. V lost 6 bases and J lost 7; bases outside the gene matches: 7. CDR3 coding DNA: TGTGCCAGCAGCTCTAGGACTAGCGGGAGGGGGGAGCAGTACTTC. Translating gives CASSSRTSGRGEQYF. Combining the CDR3 with reference TRBV28 and TRBJ2-7 gives the whole variable domain DVKVTQSSRYLVKRTGEKVFLECVQDMDHENMFWYRQDPGLGLRLIYFSYDVKMKEKGDIPEGYSVSREKKERFSLILESASTNQTSMYLCASSSRTSGRGEQYFGPGTRLTVT.

The sample holds one count of this clone. V gene TRBV5-1 combines with J gene TRBJ2-6; tentatively, D is TRBD1 (5 bases). Trimming cost V 4 bases and J 8 bases, with 13 bases left between them. CDR3 size: 14 residues. Germline V gene sequence: CDR1 SGHRS, CDR2 YFSETQ. The CDR3 reads CASSAGPGSNVLTF. In DNA, the CDR3 is TGCGCCAGCAGCGCAGGGCCCGGGTCCAACGTCCTGACTTTC.

Regarding this clone: Sequence at one end of the junction differs from germline and may be a read error. The gene calls are TRBV7-7 and TRBJ1-5, with D unclear. The CDR3 extends over 16 amino acids. Germline-derived CDR1 and CDR2 are SSHAT and FNYEAQ (reference sequence). Here the CDR3 reads CASSPFQTPFNQPQHF. For the CDR3, the DNA is TGTGCTAGCAGCCCATTTCAAACTCCCTTCAATCAGCCCCAGCATTTT.

The chain couples TRBV4-1 to TRBJ1-1; D is perhaps TRBD1 (6 bases). V lost 3 bases, J lost 7 bases, and 12 bases lay in between. This CDR3 spans 13 amino acids. Per germline, CDR1 MGHRA and CDR2 YSYEKL. CDR3 sequence reads: CASSQGARVEAFF. The CDR3 DNA is TGCGCCAGCAGCCAGGGGGCTCGTGTTGAAGCTTTCTTT.